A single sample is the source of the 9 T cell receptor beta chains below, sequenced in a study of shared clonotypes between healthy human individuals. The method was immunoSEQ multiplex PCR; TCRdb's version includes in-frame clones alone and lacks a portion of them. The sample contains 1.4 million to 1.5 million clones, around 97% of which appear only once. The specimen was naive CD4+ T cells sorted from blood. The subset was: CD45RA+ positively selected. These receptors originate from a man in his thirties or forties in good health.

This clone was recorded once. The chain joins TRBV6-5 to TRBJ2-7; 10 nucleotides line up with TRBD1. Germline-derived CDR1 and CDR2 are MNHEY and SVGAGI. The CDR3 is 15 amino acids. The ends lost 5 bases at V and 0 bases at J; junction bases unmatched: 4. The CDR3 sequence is CASSLRDRGSYEQYF. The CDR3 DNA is TGTGCCAGCAGTCTCCGGGACAGGGGCTCCTACGAGCAGTACTTC.

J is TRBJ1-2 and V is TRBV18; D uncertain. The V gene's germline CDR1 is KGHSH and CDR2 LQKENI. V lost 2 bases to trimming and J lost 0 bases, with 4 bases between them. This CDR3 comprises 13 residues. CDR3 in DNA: TGTGCCAGCTCACCATCATCTAACTATGGCTACACCTTC. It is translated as CASSPSSNYGYTF.

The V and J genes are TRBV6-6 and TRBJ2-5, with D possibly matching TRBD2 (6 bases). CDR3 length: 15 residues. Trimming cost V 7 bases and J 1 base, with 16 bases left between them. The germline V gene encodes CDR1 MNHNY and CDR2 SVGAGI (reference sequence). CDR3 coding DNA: TGTGCCAGCACCTTCGGGAGCGGGCGCCAAGAGACCCAGTACTTC. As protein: CASTFGSGRQETQYF.

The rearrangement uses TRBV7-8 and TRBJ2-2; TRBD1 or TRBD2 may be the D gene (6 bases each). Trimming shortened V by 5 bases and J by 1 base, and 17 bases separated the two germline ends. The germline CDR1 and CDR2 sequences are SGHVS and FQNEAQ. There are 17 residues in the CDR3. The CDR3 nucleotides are TGTGCCAGCAGCCCGAGGGGGGTAGCGGAGAACACCGGGGAGCTGTTTTTT. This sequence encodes CASSPRGVAENTGELFF. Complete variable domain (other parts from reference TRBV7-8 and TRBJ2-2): GAGVSQSPRYKVAKRGQDVALRCDPISGHVSLFWYQQALGQGPEFLTYFQNEAQLDKSGLPSDRFFAERPEGSVSTLKIQRTQQEDSAVYLCASSPRGVAENTGELFFGEGSRLTVL.

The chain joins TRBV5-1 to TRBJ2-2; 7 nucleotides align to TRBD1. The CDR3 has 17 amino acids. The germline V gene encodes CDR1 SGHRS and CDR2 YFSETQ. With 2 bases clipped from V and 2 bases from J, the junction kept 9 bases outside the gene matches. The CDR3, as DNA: TGCGCCAGCAGCTTTGAAATGGGGACAGCAAACACCGGGGAGCTGTTTTTT. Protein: CASSFEMGTANTGELFF.

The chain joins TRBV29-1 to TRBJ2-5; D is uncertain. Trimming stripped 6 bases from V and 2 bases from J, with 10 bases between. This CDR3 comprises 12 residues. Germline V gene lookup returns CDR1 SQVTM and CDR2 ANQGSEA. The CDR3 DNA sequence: TGCAGCGTAACCGGAACTCAAGAGACCCAGTACTTC. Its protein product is CSVTGTQETQYF.

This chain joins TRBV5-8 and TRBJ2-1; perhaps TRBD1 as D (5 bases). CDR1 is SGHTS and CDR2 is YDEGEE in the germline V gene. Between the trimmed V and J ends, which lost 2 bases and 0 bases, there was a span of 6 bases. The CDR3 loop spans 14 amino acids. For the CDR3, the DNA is TGTGCCAGCAGCTTACAGGACTCCTACAATGAGCAGTTCTTC. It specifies CASSLQDSYNEQFF.

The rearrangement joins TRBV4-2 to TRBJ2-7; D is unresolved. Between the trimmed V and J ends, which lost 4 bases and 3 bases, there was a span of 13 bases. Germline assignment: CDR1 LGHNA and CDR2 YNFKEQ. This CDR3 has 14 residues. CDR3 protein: CASSPTGTFYEQYF. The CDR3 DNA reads TGTGCCAGCAGCCCAACGGGCACTTTCTACGAGCAGTACTTC.

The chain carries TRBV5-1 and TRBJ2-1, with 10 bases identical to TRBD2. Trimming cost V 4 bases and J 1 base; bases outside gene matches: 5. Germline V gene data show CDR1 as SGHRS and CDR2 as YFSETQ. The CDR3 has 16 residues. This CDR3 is CASSRDSGRSYNEQFF. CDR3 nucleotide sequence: TGCGCCAGCAGCCGGGATAGCGGGAGGTCCTACAATGAGCAGTTCTTC. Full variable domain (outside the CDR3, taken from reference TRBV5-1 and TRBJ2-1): KAGVTQTPRYLIKTRGQQVTLSCSPISGHRSVSWYQQTPGQGLQFLFEYFSETQRNKGNFPGRFSGRQFSNSRSEMNVSTLELGDSALYLCASSRDSGRSYNEQFFGPGTRLTVL.